This TCR beta chain was found in a study of T cell responses to AZD1222 COVID-19 vaccine. The CDR3 runs 16 residues. V lost 6 bases and J 7 bases, leaving 24 bases between the germline ends. Germline V lookup: CDR1 SNHLY, CDR2 FYNNEI. Regarding the study as a whole: Without day 14 samples, only post-peak T cell repertoires were studied. Vaccination with two AZD1222 doses was followed by a rise in Spike-specific TCR breadth and depth. At study baseline, merely six AZD1222 recipients were seropositive. Nearly half of spike-specific TCRs reportedly target variant regions that are unmutated in the B.1.351 and B.1.1.7 variants.

The method was immunoSEQ multiplex PCR; TCRdb's version includes in-frame clones alone and lacks a portion of them. Among more than 100,000 clones listed, about 88% were seen once. Turning to this clone: Its target is not known.

The receptor's source is an adult in good health. The sample consisted of peripheral blood, taken on day 0 of AZD1222 vaccination. The chain is built from TRBV2 and TRBJ1-1; D remains unclear. As DNA, the CDR3 is TGTGCCAGCAGGGGGTCCGGACTTATAGGGCGGGATGAAGCTTTCTTT. Translation: CASRGSGLIGRDEAFF.